The 24 T cell receptor beta chains listed next were all sequenced from one sample in a study of sequential checkpoint blockade in melanoma. Profiled with immunoSEQ multiplex PCR; TCRdb holds only in-frame clones, not every one. The sample lists 17,000 or so clones, 65% to 75% occurring once. Regarding treatment: randomized to nivolumab then ipilimumab (arm A) or the reverse (arm B). Sequenced material: CD8+ T cells sorted from blood (inferred from file names), taken from a patient given nivolumab and ipilimumab in sequence. The source is a human donor with melanoma.

The chain has TRBV4-3 and TRBJ2-3; D may be TRBD1 (5 bases). V gave up 4 bases and J gave up 2 bases, with 13 bases separating them. Germline values: CDR1 LGHNA, CDR2 YSLEER. The CDR3 sequence is 15 residues long. For the CDR3, the DNA is TGCGCCAGCAGCCCGACAGTTCTTTTCACAGATACGCAGTATTTT. Translating it yields CASSPTVLFTDTQYF.

For the CDR3, the DNA is TGCAGCGGCGGGGACAGTCTCAATGAGCAGTTCTTC. This sequence encodes CSGGDSLNEQFF. The chain has TRBV29-1 and TRBJ2-1; the D gene is possibly TRBD1 (7 bases). The CDR3 consists of 12 residues. Germline V gene lookup returns CDR1 SQVTM and CDR2 ANQGSEA. V shed 7 bases and J shed 6 bases, with 13 bases lying between them.

This clone was detected only a few times. The DNA for the CDR3 is TGTGCCAGCAGCCCAACAGGGGGCCGTACTGAAGCTTTCTTT. It encodes CASSPTGGRTEAFF. The rearrangement joins TRBV7-9 to TRBJ1-1; 9 bases match TRBD1. V shed 5 bases, J shed 5 bases, and the junction held 6 bases outside the gene matches. The germline gives CDR1 SEHNR, CDR2 FQNEAQ (reference sequence). There are 14 residues in the CDR3.

Only a few counts were recorded for this clone. CDR3 in DNA: TGTGCCAGCAGTTTACCGAAGGAGCCTAGCGTCTCCTACGAGCAGTACTTC. Amino acid sequence: CASSLPKEPSVSYEQYF. V usage is TRBV27 and J usage is TRBJ2-7; possibly TRBD2 for D (6 bases). Germline CDR1 MNHEY, CDR2 SMNVEV (reference sequence). The CDR3 extends over 17 amino acids. The V and J ends lost 2 bases and 0 bases respectively, with 17 bases between them.

The chain combines TRBV15 with TRBJ1-4; 9 nucleotides align to TRBD1. The ends lost 2 bases at V and 6 bases at J; junction bases unmatched: 4. The germline V gene has CDR1 LNHNV and CDR2 YYDKDF (reference sequence). The CDR3 length is 15 residues. The CDR3, as DNA: TGTGCCACCAGCAGAACCGGGACAGGGTATGAAAAACTGTTTTTT. Its protein is CATSRTGTGYEKLFF.

This clone was seen a handful of times. The J gene is TRBJ2-7, the V gene TRBV6-6, with 13 positions matching TRBD2. V lost 4 bases and J lost 4; bases outside the gene matches: 4. Looked up from germline, CDR1 is MNHNY and CDR2 is SVGAGI (reference sequence). This CDR3 spans 15 amino acids. CDR3 protein: CASSFGLAGDYEQYF. CDR3 in DNA: TGTGCCAGCAGTTTCGGACTAGCGGGAGATTACGAGCAGTACTTC.

The chain employs TRBV15 and TRBJ2-7, with D unclear. This CDR3 has 13 amino acids. Germline values: CDR1 LNHNV, CDR2 YYDKDF (reference sequence). Trimming removed 3 bases from V and 0 bases from J, with 6 bases in between. CDR3 coding DNA: TGTGCCACCAGCAGTGCGCACTCCTACGAGCAGTACTTC. As protein: CATSSAHSYEQYF.

This chain connects TRBV27 to TRBJ2-3; 10 bases align to TRBD2. Germline V gene data show CDR1 as MNHEY and CDR2 as SMNVEV (reference sequence). Trimming took 0 bases from V and 1 from J; bases not matched to a gene: 1. This CDR3 spans 16 amino acids. CDR3 protein: CASSLSLAGGTDTQYF. The CDR3 DNA follows: TGTGCCAGCAGTTTATCTCTAGCGGGAGGCACAGATACGCAGTATTTT.

The gene calls are TRBV5-8 and TRBJ2-7, with a weak D call TRBD1 (6 bases). The CDR3 runs 13 residues. Germline V gene data show CDR1 as SGHTS and CDR2 as YDEGEE. The ends were cut back, 5 bases at V and 2 bases at J, with 11 bases in the middle. The CDR3 reads CASRLKGAYEQYF. The CDR3 DNA reads as TGTGCCAGCAGGTTGAAGGGGGCCTACGAGCAGTACTTC.

The genes are TRBV21-1 and TRBJ2-1; the table's D call, TRBD2, has no DNA check behind it. TRBV21-1 is recorded as a pseudogene. CDR3 size: 12 residues. The CDR3, as DNA: TGTGCCAGCAGCAAAAGCCTTCCTGAGCAGTTCTTC. This translates into CASSKSLPEQFF.

This rearrangement joins TRBV5-6 to TRBJ1-3; 9 nucleotides line up with TRBD1. CDR3 length: 16 amino acids. The germline CDR1 and CDR2 sequences are SGHDT and YYEEEE. V shed 2 bases and J 3 bases; nucleotides not matched to a gene: 6. The CDR3 sequence is CASSFPLGQGGNTIYF. Written as DNA, the CDR3 is TGTGCCAGCAGCTTCCCCCTGGGACAGGGTGGAAACACCATATATTTT. Drawing the rest from reference TRBV5-6 and TRBJ1-3, the complete variable domain is DAGVTQSPTHLIKTRGQQVTLRCSPKSGHDTVSWYQQALGQGPQFIFQYYEEEERQRGNFPDRFSGHQFPNYSSELNVNALLLGDSALYLCASSFPLGQGGNTIYFGEGSWLTVV.

This clone was found a few times. The chain carries TRBV7-9 and TRBJ2-2; 7 nucleotides align to TRBD1. Germline CDR1 reads SEHNR; CDR2 reads FQNEAQ (reference sequence). Losses at the gene ends were 3 bases for V and 3 bases for J; bases not matched to a gene: 4. This CDR3 has 15 amino acids. The CDR3 protein is CASSFGGQYTGELFF. The CDR3 DNA reads TGTGCCAGCAGCTTTGGGGGACAGTACACCGGGGAGCTGTTTTTT.

The chain couples TRBV5-1 to TRBJ2-7, with TRBD2 matching over 10 bases. Looked up from germline, CDR1 is SGHRS and CDR2 is YFSETQ. The CDR3 length is 15 residues. The V and J ends lost 5 bases and 4 bases, in that order; junction bases with no gene match: 9. CDR3 region: CASRPLSSGGYEQYF. CDR3 nucleotides: TGCGCCAGCAGGCCCCTCTCTAGCGGGGGTTACGAGCAGTACTTC.

This chain connects TRBV27 to TRBJ2-1; tentatively, D is TRBD2 (5 bases). Per the germline V gene, CDR1 is MNHEY and CDR2 is SMNVEV (reference sequence). V lost 3 bases and J 7 bases, leaving 16 bases between the germline ends. The CDR3 covers 15 residues. CDR3 sequence reads: CASSFAARGGNEQFF. As DNA, the CDR3 is TGTGCCAGCAGTTTCGCCGCCCGGGGTGGAAATGAGCAGTTCTTC.

This rearrangement joins TRBV14 to TRBJ2-7; D is ambiguous. The CDR3 runs 14 residues. The V end was cut by 0 bases, the J end by 0 bases, with 6 bases between. Germline assignment: CDR1 SGHDN and CDR2 FVKESK. The CDR3 here is CASSQDHGSYEQYF. Written as DNA, the CDR3 is TGTGCCAGCAGCCAAGATCACGGCTCCTACGAGCAGTACTTC.

This clone occurred a few times. The chain links TRBV9 to TRBJ2-3; 12 bases fit TRBD1. Trimming removed 4 bases from V and 1 base from J; junction bases left unmatched: 13. CDR3 length: 19 amino acids. Germline V lookup: CDR1 SGDLS, CDR2 YYNGEE. CDR3 loop: CASSPEPGQGALGTDTQYF. DNA of the CDR3: TGTGCCAGCAGCCCGGAACCGGGACAGGGGGCGTTAGGCACAGATACGCAGTATTTT.

The V and J genes are TRBV9 and TRBJ2-6; 7 bases align to TRBD2. V lost 3 bases to trimming and J lost 2 bases; unmatched junction nucleotides: 8. Germline V gene lookup returns CDR1 SGDLS and CDR2 YYNGEE. The CDR3 runs to 17 residues. CDR3 region: CASSAPREGTGANVLTF. CDR3 nucleotides: TGTGCCAGCAGCGCTCCCAGGGAGGGGACTGGGGCCAACGTCCTGACTTTC.

The DNA for the CDR3 is TGTGCCAGCAGCTTTCCGGGAAGTCATTACGAGCAGTACTTC. This gives the protein CASSFPGSHYEQYF. J is TRBJ2-5 and V is TRBV7-6; a possible D gene is TRBD2 (5 bases). The DNA matches TRBJ2-7 better at its end, which makes the J call doubtful. This CDR3 has 14 amino acids. Per germline, CDR1 SGHVS and CDR2 FNYEAQ.

The chain recombines TRBV30 with TRBJ1-5; D not resolved. CDR1 is GTSNPN, CDR2 SVGIG, per germline (reference sequence). This CDR3 is 14 amino acids long. The V end lost 2 bases, the J end lost 3 bases, and 11 bases lay between the germline ends. This CDR3 is CAWSLGENNQPQHF. The CDR3 coding sequence is TGTGCCTGGAGTCTCGGGGAGAACAATCAGCCCCAGCATTTT.

The chain couples TRBV7-3 to TRBJ2-7; perhaps TRBD1 as D (6 bases). Germline CDR1 reads SGHTA; CDR2 reads FQGTGA. The CDR3 runs to 16 residues. Trimming left V 5 bases short and J 0 bases short, with 17 bases between. The CDR3 region has the DNA TGTGCCAGCAGCCCCGCATGGACAGCATACTCCTACGAGCAGTACTTC. It encodes CASSPAWTAYSYEQYF.

J is TRBJ2-3 and V is TRBV28, with 7 bases aligning to TRBD2. This CDR3 comprises 13 residues. The germline V gene encodes CDR1 MDHEN and CDR2 SYDVKM. Trimming took 6 bases from V and 5 from J; bases not matched to a gene: 5. The CDR3: CASSRPGGDTQYF. CDR3 in DNA: TGTGCCAGCAGCCGCCCGGGGGGAGATACGCAGTATTTT.

The chain recombines TRBV19 with TRBJ2-7; possibly TRBD2 for D (6 bases). Germline CDR1 and CDR2: LNHDA and SQIVND (reference sequence). Between the trimmed V and J ends, which lost 3 bases and 2 bases, there was a span of 11 bases. The CDR3 is 14 amino acids. The CDR3 sequence is CASSIGGGPYEQYF. The CDR3 DNA follows: TGTGCCAGTAGTATTGGGGGAGGCCCCTACGAGCAGTACTTC.

The rearrangement links TRBV5-4 to TRBJ2-7, with D possibly being TRBD2 (5 bases). The CDR3 runs 13 residues. From germline, CDR1 is SGHNT and CDR2 YYREEE (reference sequence). The V end was cut by 3 bases, the J end by 3 bases, with 10 bases between. CDR3 sequence reads: CASSSGSGYEQYF. DNA of the CDR3: TGTGCCAGCAGCTCGGGATCAGGCTACGAGCAGTACTTC.

The chain employs TRBV6-6 and TRBJ2-3; TRBD2 is a possible D gene (6 bases). Trimming shortened V by 5 bases and J by 2 bases, and 17 bases separated the two germline ends. The CDR3 contains 16 residues. Germline values: CDR1 MNHNY, CDR2 SVGAGI (reference sequence). CDR3 residues: CASSLGLGRTTDTQYF. CDR3 nucleotide sequence: TGTGCCAGCAGTCTAGGGCTGGGGAGGACCACAGATACGCAGTATTTT.